Following are 22 T cell receptor beta chains from one sample sequenced in a study of T cell responses to AZD1222 COVID-19 vaccine. Sequencing was performed with immunoSEQ multiplex PCR; in TCRdb, only in-frame clones are kept and a portion is missing. Here the sample spans about 80,000 clones, approximately 90% being singletons. This sample comprised peripheral blood, obtained on day 0 of AZD1222 vaccination. The receptors originated from an adult in good health.

The rearrangement uses TRBV5-6 and TRBJ1-6; 7 bases match TRBD1. Trimming took 5 bases from V and 10 from J; bases not matched to a gene: 12. Germline V lookup: CDR1 SGHDT, CDR2 YYEEEE. The CDR3 totals 15 residues. In nucleotides, the CDR3 is TGTGCCAGCAGTACAGTTCAGGGGGTAAGATCACCCCTCCACTTT. Protein: CASSTVQGVRSPLHF.

This clone was seen more than once but under ten times. The chain carries TRBV6-2 or TRBV6-3 and TRBJ2-7; D ambiguous. CDR1 is MNHEY, CDR2 SVGEGT, per germline. This CDR3 is built from 12 residues. V lost 3 bases to trimming and J lost 2 bases, with 5 bases between them. This chain's CDR3 is CASSYDPYEQYF. The CDR3 DNA reads as TGTGCCAGCAGTTATGACCCCTACGAGCAGTACTTC.

The chain is built from TRBV9 and TRBJ2-2; D gene uncertain. Germline loops: CDR1 SGDLS, CDR2 YYNGEE. The CDR3 spans 17 residues. V was trimmed by 0 bases and J by 4 bases, leaving 16 bases between them. The CDR3 region has the DNA TGTGCCAGCAGCGTAGGTGAGCGCCAATTACTCACCGGGGAGCTGTTTTTT. It translates to CASSVGERQLLTGELFF.

This clone has just one count. The rearrangement joins TRBV6-5 to TRBJ1-1; 7 nucleotides agree with TRBD1. The CDR3 is made up of 14 amino acids. The germline CDR1 and CDR2 sequences are MNHEY and SVGAGI. V was clipped by 7 bases and J by 0 bases; unmatched bases: 5. The CDR3 DNA is TGTGCCAGCAACGCGGACAGGATGAACACTGAAGCTTTCTTT. This sequence encodes CASNADRMNTEAFF.

The V gene is TRBV19, the J gene TRBJ2-2, with TRBD1 as a possible D gene (6 bases). In germline, CDR1 is LNHDA, CDR2 SQIVND (reference sequence). This CDR3 comprises 14 residues. V lost 5 bases, J lost 6 bases, and 13 bases lay in between. The CDR3: CASSPIQGAGELFF. The CDR3 DNA reads as TGTGCCAGTAGTCCAATACAGGGTGCCGGGGAGCTGTTTTTT.

The chain joins TRBV12-3 or TRBV12-4 to TRBJ1-5; D gene uncertain. Between the trimmed V and J ends, which lost 5 bases and 4 bases, there was a span of 6 bases. The CDR3 totals 12 residues. CDR3: CASSLQNQPQHF. The CDR3 nucleotides read TGTGCCAGCAGTCTACAAAATCAGCCCCAGCATTTT.

This chain connects TRBV6-6 to TRBJ1-3, with D uncertain. CDR1 is MNHNY and CDR2 is SVGAGI in the germline V gene (reference sequence). CDR3 length equals 16 residues. The V end was cut by 0 bases, the J end by 5 bases, with 14 bases between. CDR3 nucleotides: TGTGCCAGCAGTTACTCGGTCCGCAGTCCCAGAAACACCATATATTTT. Translated, it gives CASSYSVRSPRNTIYF.

The chain is built from TRBV16 and TRBJ1-4, with 9 positions matching TRBD1. V dropped 4 bases and J dropped 8; count of bases not matched to a gene: 8. The CDR3 sequence is 15 residues long. Germline V gene sequence: CDR1 KGHSY, CDR2 FQNENV. CDR3 in DNA: TGTGCCAGCAGCCGCCTCGGACAGGGGCCGGAAAAACTGTTTTTT. Translated: CASSRLGQGPEKLFF.

The chain links TRBV19 to TRBJ2-7; D ambiguous. Germline V CDR1 and CDR2: LNHDA, SQIVND (reference sequence). This CDR3 contains 15 residues. V was shortened by 2 bases and J by 1 base, with 12 bases between the two germline ends. The CDR3 DNA follows: TGTGCCAGTAGTATACTTCTGGGCTTTTCCTACGAGCAGTACTTC. Translation gives CASSILLGFSYEQYF.

The rearrangement uses TRBV27 and TRBJ2-7; 7 bases match TRBD2. Germline CDR1 and CDR2: MNHEY and SMNVEV (reference sequence). V was clipped by 6 bases and J by 7 bases; unmatched bases: 9. The CDR3 contains 13 residues. The DNA of the CDR3 is TGTGCCAGCAGCTCCGGACCGGGAGGAGAGCAGTACTTC. Translating it yields CASSSGPGGEQYF.

The chain carries TRBV2 and TRBJ2-1; TRBD2 matches at 9 bases. Germline CDR1 is SNHLY and CDR2 is FYNNEI. The CDR3 runs to 18 residues. The ends lost 6 bases at V and 8 bases at J; junction bases unmatched: 20. The CDR3 DNA is TGTGCCAGCAGCGACCGCGGGGTGAGTCTTAGCGGGAGCGATGAGCAGTTCTTC. Encoded protein: CASSDRGVSLSGSDEQFF.

The chain carries TRBV28 and TRBJ2-7, with D possibly called TRBD1 or TRBD2 (5 bases each). Trimming removed 5 bases from V and 2 bases from J, with 13 bases in between. Germline V gene data show CDR1 as MDHEN and CDR2 as SYDVKM. The CDR3 is made up of 14 amino acids. The CDR3 protein is CASSTLRDPYEQYF. CDR3 DNA: TGTGCCAGCAGTACCCTCCGGGACCCCTACGAGCAGTACTTC.

V gene TRBV2 combines with J gene TRBJ1-1; D gene uncertain. CDR1 and CDR2 (germline): SNHLY, FYNNEI. V dropped 7 bases and J dropped 6 bases, with 15 bases sitting between them. CDR3 size: 13 residues. CDR3: CASTERPSAEAFF. In DNA, the CDR3 is TGTGCCAGCACCGAACGTCCAAGCGCTGAAGCTTTCTTT.

This clone was detected only a few times. The rearrangement joins TRBV19 to TRBJ2-3; D gene unclear. Germline V gene lookup returns CDR1 LNHDA and CDR2 SQIVND (reference sequence). V shed 0 bases and J shed 5 bases, with 9 bases lying between them. CDR3 length: 14 residues. DNA for the CDR3: TGTGCCAGTAGTATAGAAGTAGGGCGAGATACGCAGTATTTT. It specifies CASSIEVGRDTQYF.

This clone has only one observation. The chain joins TRBV13 to TRBJ1-1, with 9 nucleotides matching TRBD1. CDR3 size: 16 residues. Trimming took 0 bases from V and 1 from J; bases not matched to a gene: 3. The V gene's germline CDR1 is PRHDT and CDR2 FYEKMQ (reference sequence). CDR3 amino acids: CASSLGDRGWNTEAFF. CDR3 sequence (DNA): TGTGCCAGCAGCTTAGGAGACAGGGGGTGGAACACTGAAGCTTTCTTT.

The gene calls are TRBV28 and TRBJ2-1; the D gene is possibly TRBD1 (5 bases). This CDR3 has 15 amino acids. The germline CDR1 and CDR2 sequences are MDHEN and SYDVKM. V lost 7 bases and J 8 bases, leaving 21 bases between the germline ends. CDR3 nucleotides: TGTGCCAGCATCCCGACAGCCTTGGTAGGCGATGAGCAGTTCTTC. It codes for CASIPTALVGDEQFF.

This clone was recorded only once. Compared with germline, one end of the junction differs, possibly owing to a read error. The J gene is TRBJ1-1, the V gene TRBV2, with a weak D call TRBD1 (6 bases). This CDR3 comprises 13 residues. CDR1 SNHLY and CDR2 FYNNEI come from the germline V gene. CDR3 DNA: TGTGCCAGCAGTGAAATTGGGGACACGGAAGCTTTCTTT. It yields the protein CASSEIGDTEAFF.

The chain is built from TRBV6-2 or TRBV6-3 and TRBJ2-1; TRBD2 matches at 7 bases. Germline assignment: CDR1 MNHEY and CDR2 SVGEGT. This CDR3 region has 19 residues. The ends lost 6 bases at V and 7 bases at J; junction bases unmatched: 24. The CDR3 bases are TGTGCCAGCAGCAACCCACCCGAAACGAGCGGGACGGGGATGAATGAGCAGTTCTTC. Its protein product is CASSNPPETSGTGMNEQFF.

This chain uses TRBV4-1 with TRBJ2-3; D tentatively fits TRBD1 or TRBD2 (5 bases each). Per germline, CDR1 MGHRA and CDR2 YSYEKL. The CDR3 length is 13 residues. V was cut by 4 bases and J by 6 bases, with 11 bases left in between. This chain's CDR3 is CASSPPEGDTQYF. The CDR3 bases are TGCGCCAGCAGCCCCCCCGAGGGGGATACGCAGTATTTT.

The chain is built from TRBV6-2 or TRBV6-3 and TRBJ2-4; no clear D gene. V lost 2 bases to trimming and J lost 7 bases, with 3 bases between them. This CDR3 has 11 residues. CDR1 is MNHEY and CDR2 is SVGEGT in the germline V gene. CDR3 sequence (DNA): TGTGCCAGCAGTTACAGTAACATTCAGTACTTC. Translated, it gives CASSYSNIQYF.

The V gene is TRBV28, the J gene TRBJ1-6, with no clear D. V lost 4 bases to trimming and J lost 5 bases, with 12 bases between them. CDR1 MDHEN and CDR2 SYDVKM come from the germline V gene. This CDR3 is built from 15 residues. The CDR3 is CASSSSRRDNSPLHF. The DNA for the CDR3 is TGTGCCAGCAGTTCAAGCCGTCGGGATAATTCACCCCTCCACTTT.

This chain connects TRBV28 to TRBJ1-1; D unresolved. CDR1 and CDR2 (germline): MDHEN, SYDVKM. Trimming pared 1 base from V and 0 bases from J, leaving 12 bases between. The CDR3 is 16 residues long. This chain's CDR3 is CASSLYGLFMNTEAFF. In DNA form, the CDR3 reads TGTGCCAGCAGTTTATACGGCCTCTTTATGAACACTGAAGCTTTCTTT.